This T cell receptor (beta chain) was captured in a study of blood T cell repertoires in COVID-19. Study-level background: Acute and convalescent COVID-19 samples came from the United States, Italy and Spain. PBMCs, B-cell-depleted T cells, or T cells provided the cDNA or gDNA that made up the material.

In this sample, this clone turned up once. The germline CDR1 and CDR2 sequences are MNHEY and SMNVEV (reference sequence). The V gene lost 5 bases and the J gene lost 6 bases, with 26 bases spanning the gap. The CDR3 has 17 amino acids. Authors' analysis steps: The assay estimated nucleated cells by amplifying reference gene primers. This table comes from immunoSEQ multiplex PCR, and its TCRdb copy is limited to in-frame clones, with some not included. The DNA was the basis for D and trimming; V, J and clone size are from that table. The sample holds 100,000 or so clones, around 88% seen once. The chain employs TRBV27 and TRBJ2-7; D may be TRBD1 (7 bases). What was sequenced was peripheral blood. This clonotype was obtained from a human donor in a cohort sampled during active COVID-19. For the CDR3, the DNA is TGTGCCAGCAGTCTCCTCAGATCAGGGGGGCATGGGGGCGAGCAGTACTTC. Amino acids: CASSLLRSGGHGGEQYF.